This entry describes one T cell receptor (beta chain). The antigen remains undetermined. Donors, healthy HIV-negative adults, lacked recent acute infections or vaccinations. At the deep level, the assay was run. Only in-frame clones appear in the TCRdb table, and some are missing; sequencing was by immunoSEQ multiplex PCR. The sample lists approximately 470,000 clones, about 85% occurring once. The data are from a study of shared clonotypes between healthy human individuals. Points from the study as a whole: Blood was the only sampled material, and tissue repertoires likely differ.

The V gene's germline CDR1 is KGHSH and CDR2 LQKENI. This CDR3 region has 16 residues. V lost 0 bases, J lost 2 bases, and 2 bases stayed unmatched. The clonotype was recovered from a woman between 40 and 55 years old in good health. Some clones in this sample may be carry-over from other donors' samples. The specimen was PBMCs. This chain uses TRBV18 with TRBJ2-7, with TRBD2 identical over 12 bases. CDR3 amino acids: CASSPPGTSGPYEQYF. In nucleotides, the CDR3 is TGTGCCAGCTCACCACCTGGGACTAGCGGGCCCTACGAGCAGTACTTC. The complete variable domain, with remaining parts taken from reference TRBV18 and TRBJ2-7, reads NAGVMQNPRHLVRRRGQEARLRCSPMKGHSHVYWYRQLPEEGLKFMVYLQKENIIDESGMPKERFSAEFPKEGPSILRIQQVVRGDSAAYFCASSPPGTSGPYEQYFGPGTRLTVT.